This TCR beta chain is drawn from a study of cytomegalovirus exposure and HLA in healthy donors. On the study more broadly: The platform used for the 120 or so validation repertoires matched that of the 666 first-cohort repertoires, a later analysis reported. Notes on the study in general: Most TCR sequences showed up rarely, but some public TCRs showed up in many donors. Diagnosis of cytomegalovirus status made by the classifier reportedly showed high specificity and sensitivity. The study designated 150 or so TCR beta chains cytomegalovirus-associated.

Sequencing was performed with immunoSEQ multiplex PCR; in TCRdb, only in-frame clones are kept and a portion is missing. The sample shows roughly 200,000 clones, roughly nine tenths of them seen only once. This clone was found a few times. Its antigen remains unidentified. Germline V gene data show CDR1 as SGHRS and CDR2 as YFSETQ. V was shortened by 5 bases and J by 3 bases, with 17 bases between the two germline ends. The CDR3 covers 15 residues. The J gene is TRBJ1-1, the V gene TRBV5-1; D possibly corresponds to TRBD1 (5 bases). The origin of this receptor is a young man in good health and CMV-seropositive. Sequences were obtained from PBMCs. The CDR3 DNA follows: TGCGCCAGCAGTTGGAGGGACCCTCGGGACACTGAAGCTTTCTTT. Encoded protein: CASSWRDPRDTEAFF. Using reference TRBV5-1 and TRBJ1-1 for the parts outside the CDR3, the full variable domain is KAGVTQTPRYLIKTRGQQVTLSCSPISGHRSVSWYQQTPGQGLQFLFEYFSETQRNKGNFPGRFSGRQFSNSRSEMNVSTLELGDSALYLCASSWRDPRDTEAFFGQGTRLTVV.